This T cell receptor (beta chain) was documented in a study of blood T cell repertoires in COVID-19. This CDR3 is built from 16 residues. Trimming cost V 2 bases and J 0 bases, with 14 bases left between them. Germline CDR1 and CDR2: SGHRS and YFSETQ. Seattle enrolled patients during active infection and tracked them longitudinally. In the source study's methods: Quantification of nucleated cells was approximated via reference gene primer amplification. The repertoire was sequenced with immunoSEQ multiplex PCR; TCRdb's copy has only in-frame clones and lacks some. Clone size and the V and J calls come from that table; the DNA yielded D and trimming. The sample includes fewer than 200,000 clones, 60% to 85% of them seen just once.

What was sequenced was peripheral blood. The TCR sequence derives from a woman aged 60-70 years with COVID-19, enrolled during active disease. This chain uses TRBV5-1 with TRBJ1-1, with D perhaps matching TRBD1 (6 bases). The CDR3 sequence: CASSLTGRALNTEAFF. CDR3 DNA: TGCGCCAGCAGCTTAACAGGGAGGGCATTGAACACTGAAGCTTTCTTT. The complete variable domain, with remaining parts taken from reference TRBV5-1 and TRBJ1-1, reads KAGVTQTPRYLIKTRGQQVTLSCSPISGHRSVSWYQQTPGQGLQFLFEYFSETQRNKGNFPGRFSGRQFSNSRSEMNVSTLELGDSALYLCASSLTGRALNTEAFFGQGTRLTVV.